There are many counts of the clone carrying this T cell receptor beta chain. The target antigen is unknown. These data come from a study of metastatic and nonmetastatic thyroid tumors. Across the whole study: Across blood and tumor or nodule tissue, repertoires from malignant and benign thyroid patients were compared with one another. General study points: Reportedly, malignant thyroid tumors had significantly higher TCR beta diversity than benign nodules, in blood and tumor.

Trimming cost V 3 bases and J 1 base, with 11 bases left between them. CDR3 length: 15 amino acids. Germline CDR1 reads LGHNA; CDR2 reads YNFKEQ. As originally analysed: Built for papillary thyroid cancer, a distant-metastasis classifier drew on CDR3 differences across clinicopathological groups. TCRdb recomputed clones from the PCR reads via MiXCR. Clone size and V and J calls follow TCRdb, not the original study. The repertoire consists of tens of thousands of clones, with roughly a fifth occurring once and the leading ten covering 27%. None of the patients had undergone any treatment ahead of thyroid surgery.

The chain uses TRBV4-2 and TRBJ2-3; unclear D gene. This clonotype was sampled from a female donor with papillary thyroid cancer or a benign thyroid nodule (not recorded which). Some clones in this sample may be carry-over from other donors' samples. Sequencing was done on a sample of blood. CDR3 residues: CASSQAGWGTDTQYF. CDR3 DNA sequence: TGTGCCAGCAGCCAGGCTGGGTGGGGCACAGATACGCAGTATTTT.